The source of this TCR beta chain is a study of blood T cell repertoires in COVID-19. Sequencing used immunoSEQ multiplex PCR; TCRdb keeps in-frame clones, though not all of them. The sample has roughly 170,000 clones; approximately 82% are singletons. The origin of this receptor is a woman aged 45-60 years in a cohort exposed to, infected with or recovered from COVID-19 (not recorded which). Material: PBMCs or T cells enriched from blood (not recorded which).

The CDR3 here is CASSASGIVPGELFF. CDR3 nucleotide sequence: TGTGCCAGCAGCGCTAGCGGGATAGTTCCCGGGGAGCTGTTTTTT. The rearrangement links TRBV27 to TRBJ2-2, with 9 bases identical to TRBD2. This CDR3 has 15 amino acids. J was trimmed by 6 bases and V by 6 bases; bases with no gene match: 8. In germline, CDR1 is MNHEY, CDR2 SMNVEV (reference sequence).